The present T cell receptor beta chain was sequenced within a study of blood T cell repertoires in COVID-19. Background on the study: T cells, B-cell-depleted T cells, or PBMCs supplied cDNA or gDNA.

The V end lost 5 bases, the J end lost 2 bases, and 13 bases lay between the germline ends. The CDR3 totals 14 residues. Per germline, CDR1 SGHVS and CDR2 FQNEAQ. Method: immunoSEQ multiplex PCR; TCRdb's copy keeps in-frame clones and lacks some. The table lists approximately 150,000 clones, more than 80% of them singletons. The material sequenced was peripheral blood. This clonotype was sampled from a human donor in a cohort sampled during active COVID-19. The chain recombines TRBV7-8 with TRBJ2-7; possible D gene TRBD2, 7 bases. CDR3 nucleotide sequence: TGTGCCAGCAGCCCGTACGGGGGGCCCTACGAGCAGTACTTC. Protein: CASSPYGGPYEQYF.